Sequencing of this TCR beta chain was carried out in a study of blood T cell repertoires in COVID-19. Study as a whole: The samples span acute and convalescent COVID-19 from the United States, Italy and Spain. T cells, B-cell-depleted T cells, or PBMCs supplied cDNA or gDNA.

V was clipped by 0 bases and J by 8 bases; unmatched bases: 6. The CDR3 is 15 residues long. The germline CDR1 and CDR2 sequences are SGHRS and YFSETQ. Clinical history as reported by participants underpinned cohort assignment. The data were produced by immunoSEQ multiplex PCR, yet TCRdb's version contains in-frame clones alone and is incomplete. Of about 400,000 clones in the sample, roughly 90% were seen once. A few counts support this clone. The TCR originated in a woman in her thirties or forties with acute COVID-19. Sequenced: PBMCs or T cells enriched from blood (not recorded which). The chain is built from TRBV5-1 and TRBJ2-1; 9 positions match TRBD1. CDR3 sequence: CASSLVDRGKDEQFF. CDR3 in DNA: TGCGCCAGCAGCTTGGTGGACAGGGGTAAAGATGAGCAGTTCTTC. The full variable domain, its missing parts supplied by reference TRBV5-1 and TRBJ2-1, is KAGVTQTPRYLIKTRGQQVTLSCSPISGHRSVSWYQQTPGQGLQFLFEYFSETQRNKGNFPGRFSGRQFSNSRSEMNVSTLELGDSALYLCASSLVDRGKDEQFFGPGTRLTVL.